A few counts support the clone carrying this T cell receptor (beta chain). This CDR3 is built from 15 residues. The germline CDR1 and CDR2 sequences are MGHRA and YSYEKL. These data belong to a study of CD4 and CD8 cells across lung adenocarcinoma regions. Donors had localized lung adenocarcinoma, a non-small cell lung cancer. TCRdb re-called the PCR reads through MiXCR, storing one row per CDR3 protein. There are about 11,000 distinct CDR3 sequences in the sample; roughly three fifths occur only once, and around 90% lies in the top ten. Input material: CD8+ T cells from the margin of a lung tumor. The rearrangement uses TRBV4-1 and TRBJ2-5; a weak D match, TRBD1 (5 bases). The J call may be mistaken, given a closer DNA end match to TRBJ2-7. The origin of this receptor is a male donor with lung adenocarcinoma. The CD4 and CD8 labels of this study may be unreliable. In nucleotides, the CDR3 is TGCGCCAGCAGCCCTATAACAGGTTGGTTCTACGAGCAGTACTTC. Protein: CASSPITGWFYEQYF.